This paragraph reports one TCR beta chain. No antigen is known for it. The second PCR ran about 6 to 11 cycles with a sample-barcoded 5' primer and J-beta primers. One entry per CDR3 protein, called by TCRdb with MiXCR from the 5' RACE reads. The sample includes roughly 2 million distinct CDR3 sequences, roughly 49% of them seen just once. The data are from a study of blood T cells in healthy people across ages. Trimming pared 3 bases from V and 7 bases from J, leaving 10 bases between. Germline-derived CDR1 and CDR2 are LNHDA and SQIVND (reference sequence). The CDR3 runs to 14 residues. Overall study results and limits: In long-lived donors, naive CD4+ cell counts and diversity exceeded those of aged donors.

V gene TRBV19 combines with J gene TRBJ1-6; D is undetermined. The sequenced material came from blood. This clonotype originated in a woman aged 40 to 55 in good health. The CDR3 DNA is TGTGCCAGTAGTATCGCGGGAGGAAATTCACCCCTCCACTTT. Protein product: CASSIAGGNSPLHF.